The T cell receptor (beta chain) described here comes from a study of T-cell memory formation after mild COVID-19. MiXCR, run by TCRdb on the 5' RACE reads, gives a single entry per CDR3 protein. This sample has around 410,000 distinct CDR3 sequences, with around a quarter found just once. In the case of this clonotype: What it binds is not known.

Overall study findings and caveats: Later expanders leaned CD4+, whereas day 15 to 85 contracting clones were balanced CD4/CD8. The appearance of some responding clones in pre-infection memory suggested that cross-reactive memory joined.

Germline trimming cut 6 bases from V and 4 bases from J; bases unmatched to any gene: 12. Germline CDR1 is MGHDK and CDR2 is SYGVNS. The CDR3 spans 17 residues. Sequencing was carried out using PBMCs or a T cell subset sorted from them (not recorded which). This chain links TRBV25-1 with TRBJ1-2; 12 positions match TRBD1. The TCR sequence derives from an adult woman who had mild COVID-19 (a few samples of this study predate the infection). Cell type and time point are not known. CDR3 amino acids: CASRQTGTGGAGYGYTF. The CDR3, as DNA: TGTGCCAGCAGACAGACCGGGACAGGGGGCGCCGGCTATGGCTACACCTTC.